This TCR beta chain came from a study of blood T cell repertoires in COVID-19. This clone was found once. The CDR3 contains 13 residues. Trimming took 5 bases from V and 3 from J, leaving 11 bases between them. Germline V gene data show CDR1 as LGHDT and CDR2 as YNNKEL (reference sequence). Here immunoSEQ multiplex PCR was the method, and the copy in TCRdb shows in-frame clones only, minus some. The table includes about 210,000 clones, roughly 77% detected once. The gene calls are TRBV3-1 (or the pseudogene TRBV3-2) and TRBJ2-7; D call uncertain. This receptor was identified in a man between 40 and 49 years old who had recovered from COVID-19. The sample was PBMCs or T cells enriched from blood (not recorded which). This chain's CDR3 is CASSYPPGYEQYF. In DNA, the CDR3 is TGTGCCAGCAGCTATCCCCCCGGCTACGAGCAGTACTTC.